This T cell receptor beta chain was identified in a study of T cells in Graves' hyperthyroidism and ophthalmopathy. Study-wide findings and caveats: Most thyroid clonotypes expanded above 0.001 were also detected in blood. A model using 13 V-J features told ophthalmopathy apart from stable hyperthyroidism.

Concerning this clonotype: What it binds is unknown.

Each 10 ml fresh peripheral blood draw supplied the PBMCs. Amplification targeted TCR beta CDR3 regions from RNA transcripts. During a first-round RT-PCR of the TCR CDR3, the HTBI primer set was used. From the multiplex PCR reads, TCRdb called clonotypes with MiXCR, one entry per CDR3 protein. Of hundreds of thousands of distinct CDR3 sequences listed, over 35% are singletons. The V segment lost 3 bases and the J segment 4 bases; nucleotides outside the gene matches: 5. The CDR3 is 14 residues long. Germline V gene lookup returns CDR1 MNHEY and CDR2 SVGAGI. The chain combines TRBV6-5 with TRBJ1-1, with 7 bases that match TRBD1. The sample consisted of blood. The sequence was obtained from a man aged 18 to 30 with Graves' hyperthyroidism. The CDR3 region has the DNA TGTGCCAGCAGTTATAACAGGGGAGTCACTGAAGCTTTCTTT. Amino acids: CASSYNRGVTEAFF.